A selection of T cell receptor beta chains follows, all from one sample in a study of CD8 T cells in Susac syndrome. In TCRdb, the immunoSEQ multiplex PCR reads were re-called with MiXCR into one record per CDR3 protein. This sample yields 140,000 to 150,000 distinct CDR3 sequences, of which approximately 95% are seen a single time; over 0.07% belongs to the top ten. The sample comprised CD4+ T cells from PBMCs. These receptors were collected from a human donor in good health. The CDR3 runs from the conserved cysteine through the conserved F or W. D genes are given only for firm matches. A row's size may be missing; if present it is once, few, many or a size class.

V gene	clone size	D gene	J gene	CDR3 protein	CDR3 DNA
TRBV28	-	-	TRBJ2-7	CASSLGSAYEQYF	TGCGCCAGCAGCTTGGGGTCAGCCTACGAGCAGTACTTC
TRBV18	-	TRBD2	TRBJ2-1	CASSPRLADNEQFF	TGTGCCAGCTCACCACGACTAGCGGACAATGAGCAGTTCTTC
TRBV30	-	-	TRBJ1-2	CAWRANGLYGYTF	TGTGCCTGGAGGGCGAACGGCCTATATGGCTACACCTTC
TRBV3-1	-	-	TRBJ2-4	CASSQGGTQNIQYF	TGTGCCAGCAGCCAAGGAGGGACTCAAAACATTCAGTACTTC
TRBV3-1	-	TRBD2	TRBJ2-1	CASSQAKRPSGRKNEQFF	TGTGCCAGCAGCCAAGCCAAGAGGCCTAGCGGGAGGAAAAATGAGCAGTTCTTC
TRBV30	-	-	TRBJ2-7	CAWSVRGGLSYEQYF	TGTGCCTGGAGTGTACGAGGAGGGCTCTCCTACGAGCAGTACTTC
TRBV28	-	-	TRBJ1-2	CASSSPGQGRSYTF	TGTGCCAGCAGTTCCCCCGGGCAGGGGCGCAGCTACACCTTC
TRBV3-1	-	-	TRBJ2-4	CASSQGGNNIQYF	TGTGCCAGCAGCCAGGGCGGGAATAACATTCAGTACTTC
TRBV20-1	-	-	TRBJ2-2	CSARDWKAPNTGELFF	TGCAGTGCTAGAGATTGGAAAGCACCGAACACCGGGGAGCTGTTTTTT
TRBV7-9	few	-	TRBJ2-3	CASNKGGLAGTDTQYF	TGTGCCAGCAACAAAGGTGGGCTAGCCGGCACAGATACGCAGTATTTT
TRBV6-6	-	-	TRBJ1-2	CASRARVSHLYGYTF	TGTGCCAGCAGAGCTCGCGTCAGCCACCTCTATGGCTACACCTTC
TRBV5-4	once	-	TRBJ2-1	CASSAGTVREQFF	TGTGCCAGCAGCGCCGGGACCGTGCGGGAGCAGTTCTTC
TRBV19	-	TRBD2	TRBJ2-7	CASSPGGLVYEQYF	TGTGCCAGTAGTCCGGGGGGTCTTGTCTACGAGCAGTACTTC
TRBV15	once	-	TRBJ2-7	CATQLSGTSYEQYF	TGTGCCACGCAGCTTAGCGGAACGTCCTACGAGCAGTACTTC